This T cell receptor (beta chain) was recovered during a study of CD8 T cells in ankylosing spondylitis. Study-wide points: Some motif variants were previously reported in reactive arthritis synovial fluid and blood. It was reported that disease-linked clones were significantly enriched in matched ankylosing spondylitis synovial fluid. About 8 highly homologous variants made up a TCR beta motif that seemed to typify ankylosing spondylitis blood. Disease-associated clonotypes exhibited CD8+ identity and were relatively infrequent in peripheral blood.

This clonotype was detected ten times or more. The antigen is undetermined. The trim removed 2 bases at V and 5 bases at J, leaving 6 bases unmatched. The CDR3 covers 14 residues. The V gene's germline CDR1 is SGHRS and CDR2 YFSETQ. TCRdb re-called the 5' RACE reads through MiXCR, storing one row per CDR3 protein. This sample yields about 440,000 distinct CDR3 sequences, of which 17% are seen a single time; 1% belongs to the top ten. Sequenced sample: blood, either unsorted or a sorted T cell fraction (not recorded which). The sequence came from a male donor with ankylosing spondylitis. This chain uses TRBV5-1 with TRBJ1-1; 7 bases are a match to TRBD1. CDR3 residues: CASSLEGAGTEAFF. The CDR3 DNA follows: TGCGCCAGCAGCTTAGAGGGGGCAGGGACTGAAGCTTTCTTT.